Sequencing of this T cell receptor beta chain was carried out in a study of control samples from healthy donors and cancer patients. V was pared by 5 bases and J by 2 bases, with 3 bases of the junction left unmatched. Looked up from germline, CDR1 is LNHDA and CDR2 is SQIVND (reference sequence). The CDR3 consists of 14 residues. Sequencing used immunoSEQ multiplex PCR; TCRdb keeps in-frame clones, though not all of them. Here the sample spans about 44,000 clones, 65% to 80% being singletons. The sample was formalin-fixed, paraffin-embedded tissue. V and J are TRBV19 and TRBJ2-5; TRBD1 agrees at 9 bases. This TCR was sampled from a male donor with melanoma. DNA for the CDR3: TGTGCCAGTAGTGTGACAGGGGGGCAAGAGACCCAGTACTTC. It specifies CASSVTGGQETQYF.